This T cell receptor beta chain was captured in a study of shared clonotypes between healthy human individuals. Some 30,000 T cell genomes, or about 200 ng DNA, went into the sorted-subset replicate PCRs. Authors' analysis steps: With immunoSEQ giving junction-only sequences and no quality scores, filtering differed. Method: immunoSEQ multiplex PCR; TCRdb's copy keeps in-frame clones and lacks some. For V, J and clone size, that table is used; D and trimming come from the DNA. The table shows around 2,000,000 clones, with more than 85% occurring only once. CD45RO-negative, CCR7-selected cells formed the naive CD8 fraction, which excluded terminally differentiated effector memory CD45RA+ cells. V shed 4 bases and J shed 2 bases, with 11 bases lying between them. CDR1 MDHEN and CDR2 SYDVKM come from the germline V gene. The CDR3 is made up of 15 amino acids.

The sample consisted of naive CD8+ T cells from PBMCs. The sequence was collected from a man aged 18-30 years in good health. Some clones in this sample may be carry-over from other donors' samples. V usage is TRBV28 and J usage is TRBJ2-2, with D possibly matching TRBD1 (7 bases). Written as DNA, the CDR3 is TGTGCCAGCAGTTGGAGGGGGCTAAACACCGGGGAGCTGTTTTTT. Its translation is CASSWRGLNTGELFF.